This T cell receptor (beta chain) was documented in a study of spatial heterogeneity in lung cancer. General study results and limits: Mutation tallies in tumors tracked expanded intratumoral alpha and beta TCR counts.

TCRdb processed the 5' RACE reads anew with MiXCR; each CDR3 protein has one entry. The top ten clones hold roughly 19% of a sample with 15,000 to 20,000 distinct CDR3 sequences, 7% of them seen once. This clonotype was seen more than once but under ten times. No antigen is known for it. The CDR3 extends over 16 amino acids. Germline assignment: CDR1 DFQATT and CDR2 SNEGSKA (reference sequence). J was trimmed by 5 bases and V by 3 bases; bases with no gene match: 7. Stated time point: sample taken at primary tumor resection. V and J are TRBV20-1 and TRBJ2-3, with 14 bases fitting TRBD2. Sequenced material: lung tumor tissue, taken at surgery. The origin of this receptor is a female donor with early-stage non-small cell lung cancer. CDR3: CSASPTSGGAEDTQYF. The CDR3, as DNA: TGCAGTGCTAGCCCGACTAGCGGGGGGGCGGAAGATACGCAGTATTTT.